One sample yielded the 29 T cell receptor beta chains listed below, sequenced in a study of cytomegalovirus exposure and HLA in healthy donors. Repertoires were generated with immunoSEQ multiplex PCR, while TCRdb's copy carries only in-frame clones and drops some. Found here are fewer than 200,000 clones, about 90% of them singletons; the top ten hold around 3%. The sequencing sample was made of PBMCs. The receptors come from a woman under 30 in good health and CMV-seropositive.

V and J are TRBV9 and TRBJ2-7; maybe TRBD2 (6 bases). The CDR3 length is 14 residues. Germline V CDR1 and CDR2: SGDLS, YYNGEE. Trimming shortened V by 0 bases and J by 5 bases, and 12 bases separated the two germline ends. CDR3 coding DNA: TGTGCCAGCAGCGTAGACGGGAGTTTGAACGAGCAGTACTTC. It yields the protein CASSVDGSLNEQYF.

The count of this clone is one. The genes are TRBV29-1 and TRBJ1-1; a weak D match, TRBD1 (5 bases). Trimming pared 3 bases from V and 1 base from J, leaving 6 bases between. Germline assignment: CDR1 SQVTM and CDR2 ANQGSEA. The length of the CDR3 is 12 residues. The CDR3 coding sequence is TGCAGCGTTGAGACAGCGAACACTGAAGCTTTCTTT. This codes for CSVETANTEAFF.

V usage is TRBV20-1 and J usage is TRBJ2-3; D not resolved. CDR1 and CDR2 from the germline V gene are DFQATT and SNEGSKA (reference sequence). This CDR3 spans 11 amino acids. The germline V and J ends were trimmed by 4 bases and 5 bases, with 7 bases remaining between them. The CDR3 DNA reads TGCAGTGCTATCGTCTTAGATACGCAGTATTTT. Its translation: CSAIVLDTQYF.

The CDR3 loop reads CASSEGAYTEAFF. The CDR3 coding sequence is TGTGCCAGCAGTGAAGGGGCTTACACTGAAGCTTTCTTT. The chain couples TRBV2 to TRBJ1-1; no definite D call. The germline gives CDR1 SNHLY, CDR2 FYNNEI. The germline V and J ends were trimmed by 1 base and 3 bases, with 6 bases remaining between them. The CDR3 length is 13 residues.

The J gene is TRBJ1-3, the V gene TRBV30; tentatively, D is TRBD1 (6 bases). CDR3 length equals 14 residues. V was pared by 0 bases and J by 4 bases, with 10 bases between. Germline V CDR1 and CDR2: GTSNPN, SVGIG (reference sequence). CDR3 sequence reads: CAWSVGGAGNTIYF. Written as DNA, the CDR3 is TGTGCCTGGAGTGTAGGGGGAGCGGGAAACACCATATATTTT.

The chain combines TRBV27 with TRBJ2-1, with 7 bases matching TRBD2. The V segment lost 6 bases and the J segment 7 bases; nucleotides outside the gene matches: 9. CDR1 is MNHEY, CDR2 SMNVEV, per germline (reference sequence). CDR3 length: 14 amino acids. Here the CDR3 reads CASSYFTSANEQFF. The DNA of the CDR3 is TGTGCCAGCAGCTACTTTACTAGCGCGAATGAGCAGTTCTTC.

This chain connects TRBV1 to TRBJ2-5; TRBD2, the table's D call, lacks a check against the DNA. TRBV1 is shown as a pseudogene. The CDR3 is 16 residues long. The CDR3 region is CTSSQIETISQETQYF. CDR3 DNA sequence: TGCACCAGCAGCCAGATAGAGACTATATCCCAAGAGACCCAGTACTTC.

The gene calls are TRBV9 and TRBJ1-3; 7 nucleotides agree with TRBD1. Germline CDR1 is SGDLS and CDR2 is YYNGEE. The junction had 3 bases not matched to a gene; V was cut back by 0 bases and J by 0 bases. The CDR3 sequence is 16 residues long. This CDR3 reads CASSVAGQSSGNTIYF. The DNA for the CDR3 is TGTGCCAGCAGCGTAGCGGGACAGAGCTCTGGAAACACCATATATTTT.

The V and J genes are TRBV6-1 and TRBJ1-5, with D possibly being TRBD1 (5 bases). Trimming removed 5 bases from V and 3 bases from J, with 14 bases in between. There are 15 residues in the CDR3. Germline V CDR1 and CDR2: MNHNS, SASEGT. The CDR3: CASSLRPGINQPQHF. In DNA form, the CDR3 reads TGTGCCAGCAGTCTGAGGCCAGGGATCAATCAGCCCCAGCATTTT.

Only one count was recorded for this clone. The J gene is TRBJ2-1, the V gene TRBV14; 9 positions agree with TRBD2. V trimming: 4 bases; J trimming: 8 bases; junction bases outside the gene matches: 9. This CDR3 comprises 15 residues. Germline CDR1 is SGHDN and CDR2 is FVKESK. The CDR3 spells CASSLTGTSTDEQFF. The CDR3 DNA reads as TGTGCCAGCAGCCTGACCGGGACTAGCACCGATGAGCAGTTCTTC. The entire variable domain, with the rest obtained from reference TRBV14 and TRBJ2-1, is as follows: EAGVTQFPSHSVIEKGQTVTLRCDPISGHDNLYWYRRVMGKEIKFLLHFVKESKQDESGMPNNRFLAERTGGTYSTLKVQPAELEDSGVYFCASSLTGTSTDEQFFGPGTRLTVL.

This rearrangement joins TRBV7-9 to TRBJ1-1; 10 bases are shared with TRBD1. From germline, CDR1 is SEHNR and CDR2 FQNEAQ (reference sequence). Unmatched junction bases numbered 9, after V lost 1 base and J lost 1 base. The CDR3 spans 18 residues. CDR3 DNA: TGTGCCAGCAGCTTAGGACAGGGGGCATGGGACCCGAACACTGAAGCTTTCTTT. Protein: CASSLGQGAWDPNTEAFF.

This clone was recorded a few times. V is TRBV6-5 and J is TRBJ2-2; D call uncertain. CDR1 and CDR2 (germline): MNHEY, SVGAGI. V dropped 7 bases and J dropped 6 bases, with 12 bases sitting between them. The length of the CDR3 is 13 residues. Here the CDR3 reads CASIARVPGELFF. As DNA, the CDR3 is TGTGCCAGCATCGCCCGGGTTCCCGGGGAGCTGTTTTTT.

The chain couples TRBV5-1 to TRBJ2-1, with D unresolved. The CDR3 has 15 amino acids. Trimming pared 0 bases from V and 0 bases from J, leaving 7 bases between. Per the germline V gene, CDR1 is SGHRS and CDR2 is YFSETQ. CDR3 sequence: CASSLDPSSYNEQFF. The CDR3 DNA reads TGCGCCAGCAGCTTGGACCCGAGCTCCTACAATGAGCAGTTCTTC.

The sample holds a few counts of this clone. The chain combines TRBV7-9 with TRBJ2-7, with unresolved D. Germline values: CDR1 SEHNR, CDR2 FQNEAQ (reference sequence). V lost 3 bases to trimming and J lost 2 bases, with 8 bases between them. This CDR3 is 13 amino acids long. CDR3 amino acids: CASSLERTYEQYF. The CDR3 DNA is TGTGCCAGCAGCTTGGAGAGAACCTACGAGCAGTACTTC.

The chain joins TRBV15 to TRBJ2-1; D ambiguous. The V and J ends lost 2 bases and 8 bases respectively, with 10 bases between them. In germline, CDR1 is LNHNV, CDR2 YYDKDF (reference sequence). The CDR3 runs to 13 residues. Written as DNA, the CDR3 is TGTGCCACCAGCAGACTAGAGGCGGATGAGCAGTTCTTC. It specifies CATSRLEADEQFF.

This rearrangement joins TRBV5-6 to TRBJ1-1; D perhaps matches TRBD1 (5 bases). The germline V gene has CDR1 SGHDT and CDR2 YYEEEE. The CDR3 totals 16 residues. The V end lost 0 bases, the J end lost 3 bases, and 15 bases lay between the germline ends. The CDR3 nucleotides read TGTGCCAGCAGCTTGGCAGTAAGACAGACCTACACTGAAGCTTTCTTT. Protein: CASSLAVRQTYTEAFF. Drawing the rest from reference TRBV5-6 and TRBJ1-1, the complete variable domain is DAGVTQSPTHLIKTRGQQVTLRCSPKSGHDTVSWYQQALGQGPQFIFQYYEEEERQRGNFPDRFSGHQFPNYSSELNVNALLLGDSALYLCASSLAVRQTYTEAFFGQGTRLTVV.

This chain connects TRBV5-1 to TRBJ1-2; a possible D gene is TRBD1 (6 bases). The length of the CDR3 is 17 residues. Trimming shortened V by 3 bases and J by 6 bases, and 24 bases separated the two germline ends. Per germline, CDR1 SGHRS and CDR2 YFSETQ. CDR3 coding DNA: TGCGCCAGCAGCTCGGGCAAGCTAGCCCAGGGGTTGGATGGCTACACCTTC. The encoded protein is CASSSGKLAQGLDGYTF.

V is TRBV27 and J is TRBJ2-5; D gene ambiguous. Trimming removed 0 bases from V and 4 bases from J, with 12 bases in between. Germline V gene data show CDR1 as MNHEY and CDR2 as SMNVEV (reference sequence). The CDR3 is made up of 15 amino acids. CDR3 sequence (DNA): TGTGCCAGCAGTTTATCGGCGAGGTCCGGAGAGACCCAGTACTTC. It specifies CASSLSARSGETQYF.

This chain uses TRBV10-3 with TRBJ1-1; 8 bases are shared with TRBD1. V was pared by 2 bases and J by 4 bases, with 0 bases of the junction left unmatched. CDR1 is ENHRY, CDR2 SYGVKD, per germline. The CDR3 covers 13 residues. CDR3 coding DNA: TGTGCCATCAGTGAGACAGGGGGCACTGAAGCTTTCTTT. Encoded protein: CAISETGGTEAFF.

This clone was picked up one time. The J gene is TRBJ2-6, the V gene TRBV12-2; the table calls TRBD2, which could not be checked here. TRBV12-2 has pseudogene status. This CDR3 region has 17 residues. CDR3 in DNA: TGTGCAAGTCGCTCCAGTCTTGGGAGCTGGGGGGCCAACGTCCTGACTTTC. It yields the protein CASRSSLGSWGANVLTF.

The chain joins TRBV5-4 to TRBJ2-7; possible D gene TRBD2, 6 bases. Germline CDR1 and CDR2: SGHNT and YYREEE (reference sequence). This CDR3 region has 14 residues. V lost 0 bases and J 3 bases, leaving 10 bases between the germline ends. CDR3 region: CASSLVGGNYEQYF. The CDR3 region has the DNA TGTGCCAGCAGCTTGGTTGGCGGGAACTACGAGCAGTACTTC.

This clone was seen a single time. The V and J genes are TRBV7-6 and TRBJ1-4, with 7 bases aligning to TRBD1. V dropped 5 bases and J dropped 3; count of bases not matched to a gene: 6. From germline, CDR1 is SGHVS and CDR2 FNYEAQ. CDR3 length equals 15 residues. The DNA of the CDR3 is TGTGCCAGCAGCCCTAAGGGGGCCCCTAATGAAAAACTGTTTTTT. Its translation is CASSPKGAPNEKLFF.

This chain connects TRBV19 to TRBJ1-5; TRBD1 aligns across 7 bases. The V gene end was trimmed by 0 bases and the J gene end by 5 bases; junction bases not matched to a gene: 4. Germline values: CDR1 LNHDA, CDR2 SQIVND (reference sequence). This CDR3 comprises 15 residues. CDR3 amino acids: CASSIDQGGDQPQHF. The CDR3 region has the DNA TGTGCCAGTAGTATAGATCAAGGGGGCGATCAGCCCCAGCATTTT.

CDR3 region: CASSTHRVDGELFF. The CDR3 DNA follows: TGTGCCAGCAGCACACACAGGGTAGACGGGGAGCTGTTTTTT. The rearrangement uses TRBV21-1 and TRBJ2-2; TRBD1 is taken as the D call from the table, unchecked against the DNA. TRBV21-1 is a known pseudogene. The CDR3 is 14 amino acids.

The rearrangement joins TRBV15 to TRBJ1-2, with D unresolved. The germline CDR1 and CDR2 sequences are LNHNV and YYDKDF (reference sequence). The CDR3 totals 13 residues. V lost 0 bases, J lost 1 base, and 3 bases lay in between. The DNA of the CDR3 is TGTGCCACCAGCAGAGACCTTAACTATGGCTACACCTTC. Protein sequence: CATSRDLNYGYTF.

The chain combines TRBV27 with TRBJ1-5; weak D call: TRBD1 (5 bases). CDR1 is MNHEY, CDR2 SMNVEV, per germline (reference sequence). V was cut by 4 bases and J by 3 bases, with 16 bases left in between. The CDR3 contains 16 residues. CDR3 residues: CASSSSPQGLNQPQHF. CDR3 nucleotide sequence: TGTGCCAGCAGTTCCTCGCCGCAGGGACTCAATCAGCCCCAGCATTTT.

V is TRBV19 and J is TRBJ2-1; perhaps TRBD2 as D (6 bases). Germline CDR1 and CDR2: LNHDA and SQIVND (reference sequence). The V end lost 5 bases, the J end lost 9 bases, and 17 bases lay between the germline ends. This CDR3 comprises 14 residues. CDR3 sequence (DNA): TGTGCCAGTAGTCCTGCGGGATTAAACAGTGAGCAGTTCTTC. Its protein product is CASSPAGLNSEQFF.

The chain is built from TRBV15 and TRBJ2-7, with unresolved D. Trimming stripped 5 bases from V and 3 bases from J, with 11 bases between. CDR1 is LNHNV and CDR2 is YYDKDF in the germline V gene (reference sequence). The CDR3 contains 13 residues. For the CDR3, the DNA is TGTGCCACCAGCCGAGGCGAAATCTACGAGCAGTACTTC. Translating gives CATSRGEIYEQYF.

The chain couples TRBV4-2 to TRBJ2-5; TRBD2 agrees at 14 bases. This CDR3 comprises 20 residues. The germline CDR1 and CDR2 sequences are LGHNA and YNFKEQ. The trim removed 3 bases at V and 1 base at J, leaving 13 bases unmatched. This CDR3 is CASSHTSGGTSGRPQETQYF. The CDR3, as DNA: TGTGCCAGCAGCCATACCAGCGGGGGGACTAGCGGGAGACCCCAAGAGACCCAGTACTTC.